Below are 27 T cell receptor beta chains sequenced from a single sample in a study of radiotherapy plus CTLA-4 blockade in lung cancer listed by TCRdb under 2018. Libraries were prepared through the immunoSEQ multiplex PCR assay. TCRdb took this table from immuneACCESS and kept in-frame rearrangements with V and J called. Such tables lack part of the clones; where checked against another copy, unresolved V genes explain under half of the gap, and the rest is unexplained. Counted in this sample were roughly 66,000 clones; about 83% of them appeared once. About 4% of the sample rests with the top ten. The sample consisted of peripheral blood, taken from a patient treated with radiotherapy plus ipilimumab. Receptors were obtained from a human donor with non-small cell lung cancer who had a partial response to radiotherapy plus ipilimumab.

J is TRBJ1-2 and V is TRBV27; no firm D call. CDR1 is MNHEY, CDR2 SMNVEV, per germline (reference sequence). V gave up 4 bases and J gave up 5 bases, with 14 bases separating them. This CDR3 region has 14 residues. In DNA, the CDR3 is TGTGCCAGCAGTTCCTCTGCCGCGACTTATGGCTACACCTTC. Protein product: CASSSSAATYGYTF.

This clone has just a few counts. This rearrangement joins TRBV19 to TRBJ1-5, with 7 positions matching TRBD1. V shed 3 bases and J 7 bases; nucleotides not matched to a gene: 12. The CDR3 is 16 amino acids. Looked up from germline, CDR1 is LNHDA and CDR2 is SQIVND (reference sequence). CDR3 loop: CASSIGPRGTGQPQHF. The CDR3 DNA is TGTGCCAGTAGTATTGGGCCCAGGGGGACGGGGCAGCCCCAGCATTTT. Looking up the rest from reference TRBV19 and TRBJ1-5 gives the full variable domain: DGGITQSPKYLFRKEGQNVTLSCEQNLNHDAMYWYRQDPGQGLRLIYYSQIVNDFQKGDIAEGYSVSREKKESFPLTVTSAQKNPTAFYLCASSIGPRGTGQPQHFGDGTRLSIL.

This clone has a single count. The gene calls are TRBV19 and TRBJ2-5; tentatively, D is TRBD2 (6 bases). The CDR3 has 17 residues. Per germline, CDR1 LNHDA and CDR2 SQIVND (reference sequence). V was trimmed by 5 bases and J by 5 bases, leaving 24 bases between them. CDR3 nucleotide sequence: TGTGCCAGTAGTCTTTACGCCCAGGGAGGTGTAGGGGAGACCCAGTACTTC. Its translation: CASSLYAQGGVGETQYF.

The genes are TRBV6-5 and TRBJ2-3; the match to TRBD2 covers 7 bases. The ends lost 6 bases at V and 5 bases at J; junction bases unmatched: 5. CDR3 length: 13 amino acids. Looked up from germline, CDR1 is MNHEY and CDR2 is SVGAGI. CDR3 nucleotide sequence: TGTGCCAGCAGGTCGGGAGGTAAAGATACGCAGTATTTT. Amino acids: CASRSGGKDTQYF.

The gene calls are TRBV5-8 and TRBJ1-1; 9 bases are shared with TRBD1. The CDR3 spans 17 residues. Germline V gene sequence: CDR1 SGHTS, CDR2 YDEGEE. Trimming cost V 2 bases and J 0 bases; bases outside gene matches: 8. The CDR3 here is CASSFGTGLSMNTEAFF. The CDR3 coding sequence is TGTGCCAGCAGCTTCGGGACAGGGCTCTCAATGAACACTGAAGCTTTCTTT. Full variable domain (remainder filled in from reference TRBV5-8 and TRBJ1-1): EAGVTQSPTHLIKTRGQQATLRCSPISGHTSVYWYQQALGLGLQFLLWYDEGEERNRGNFPPRFSGRQFPNYSSELNVNALELEDSALYLCASSFGTGLSMNTEAFFGQGTRLTVV.

The chain is built from TRBV9 and TRBJ2-6; the D gene is possibly TRBD1 (7 bases). With 3 bases removed from V and 2 bases from J, the gap between germline ends came to 18 bases. Germline CDR1 and CDR2: SGDLS and YYNGEE. The length of the CDR3 is 18 residues. The CDR3 loop is CASSAGGRGTTGANVLTF. CDR3 in DNA: TGTGCCAGCAGCGCCGGGGGCAGGGGGACGACTGGGGCCAACGTCCTGACTTTC.

The chain has TRBV7-3 and TRBJ2-2; 7 bases map to TRBD1. The V gene end was trimmed by 1 base and the J gene end by 6 bases; junction bases not matched to a gene: 5. The germline gives CDR1 SGHTA, CDR2 FQGTGA. The CDR3 runs 15 residues. DNA of the CDR3: TGTGCCAGCAGCTTAATGGACAGGTTCGCCGGGGAGCTGTTTTTT. This encodes CASSLMDRFAGELFF.

The rearrangement uses TRBV6-1 and TRBJ1-1, with D perhaps TRBD1 (6 bases). The CDR3 runs to 13 residues. The germline V gene encodes CDR1 MNHNS and CDR2 SASEGT. The V end was cut by 11 bases, the J end by 5 bases, with 18 bases between. DNA for the CDR3: TGTGCCGCTGGGGGGGCCCAGAGTACTGAAGCTTTCTTT. Translation gives CAAGGAQSTEAFF.

The chain uses TRBV30 and TRBJ1-2, with D uncertain. This CDR3 spans 14 amino acids. In germline, CDR1 is GTSNPN, CDR2 SVGIG (reference sequence). V lost 2 bases, J lost 6 bases, and 16 bases lay in between. The CDR3 reads CAWSSGLKLHGYTF. The CDR3 DNA reads as TGTGCCTGGAGTAGCGGGCTGAAACTCCATGGCTACACCTTC.

This sequence joins TRBV19 and TRBJ2-3; D perhaps matches TRBD1 (5 bases). Trimming pared 4 bases from V and 0 bases from J, leaving 11 bases between. Germline V gives CDR1 LNHDA, CDR2 SQIVND (reference sequence). The length of the CDR3 is 15 residues. The CDR3 region is CASSKGPISTDTQYF. Written as DNA, the CDR3 is TGTGCCAGTAGTAAGGGGCCTATTAGCACAGATACGCAGTATTTT.

The genes are TRBV27 and TRBJ1-5, with TRBD1 as a possible D gene (6 bases). Germline assignment: CDR1 MNHEY and CDR2 SMNVEV (reference sequence). There are 12 residues in the CDR3. The ends were cut back, 5 bases at V and 7 bases at J, with 9 bases in the middle. The CDR3 reads CASSTTGQPQHF. The CDR3 DNA reads as TGTGCCAGCAGTACTACAGGGCAGCCCCAGCATTTT.

The J gene is TRBJ2-5, the V gene TRBV27; 7 bases fit TRBD2. The CDR3 spans 15 residues. Per germline, CDR1 MNHEY and CDR2 SMNVEV (reference sequence). V was clipped by 0 bases and J by 5 bases; unmatched bases: 6. The chain's CDR3 is CASSLSGGPAETQYF. CDR3 sequence (DNA): TGTGCCAGCAGTTTATCGGGAGGGCCAGCGGAGACCCAGTACTTC.

This clone was recorded a few times. The chain is built from TRBV11-2 and TRBJ2-7; possible D gene TRBD2, 5 bases. The CDR3 has 15 residues. V lost 7 bases, J lost 2 bases, and 18 bases lay in between. The germline CDR1 and CDR2 sequences are SGHAT and FQNNGV. CDR3 bases: TGTGCCAGCACCCCTAGCCGTGGGCCCGCCTACGAGCAGTACTTC. As protein: CASTPSRGPAYEQYF. Filled out from reference TRBV11-2 and TRBJ2-7, the complete variable domain reads EAGVAQSPRYKIIEKRQSVAFWCNPISGHATLYWYQQILGQGPKLLIQFQNNGVVDDSQLPKDRFSAERLKGVDSTLKIQPAKLEDSAVYLCASTPSRGPAYEQYFGPGTRLTVT.

This chain uses TRBV29-1 with TRBJ1-1; the D gene is possibly TRBD1 (5 bases). CDR3 size: 13 residues. The V end was cut by 6 bases, the J end by 5 bases, with 16 bases between. Germline CDR1 and CDR2: SQVTM and ANQGSEA. CDR3 coding DNA: TGCAGCGTCGGAGGACGGGGGAGTACTGAAGCTTTCTTT. It codes for CSVGGRGSTEAFF.

This clone was seen a handful of times. This chain joins TRBV6-6 and TRBJ2-1, with 7 bases aligning to TRBD2. Trimming at V came to 4 bases and at J to 6 bases, leaving 3 bases not matched to a gene. The CDR3 covers 13 residues. Germline V gives CDR1 MNHNY, CDR2 SVGAGI (reference sequence). CDR3 in amino acids: CASSSGTTNEQFF. In DNA, the CDR3 is TGTGCCAGCAGTTCCGGGACTACCAATGAGCAGTTCTTC.

The chain has TRBV28 and TRBJ2-2; 9 bases match TRBD2. The CDR3 runs to 17 residues. The V and J ends lost 5 bases and 2 bases, in that order; junction bases with no gene match: 9. In germline, CDR1 is MDHEN, CDR2 SYDVKM. The chain's CDR3 is CASSPGGLAGNTGELFF. The CDR3 DNA reads TGTGCCAGCAGTCCCGGAGGGCTAGCGGGAAACACCGGGGAGCTGTTTTTT.

This chain joins TRBV5-5 and TRBJ1-2, with 9 bases aligning to TRBD1. The J segment lost 5 bases and the V segment lost 3 bases, leaving 11 bases of the junction unmatched. Germline V gives CDR1 SGHKS, CDR2 YYEKEE (reference sequence). The CDR3 contains 16 residues. CDR3 in DNA: TGTGCCAGCAGCTCCTCCGGGACAGGGAGCGGGTATGGCTACACCTTC. Amino acid sequence: CASSSSGTGSGYGYTF.

The chain links TRBV20-1 to TRBJ1-4; a possible D gene is TRBD1 (6 bases). V was pared by 6 bases and J by 10 bases, with 12 bases between. The CDR3 runs 11 residues. Per the germline V gene, CDR1 is DFQATT and CDR2 is SNEGSKA (reference sequence). The CDR3 coding sequence is TGCAGTGCCCCCCAAGGGGGAAAACTGTTTTTT. Translation gives CSAPQGGKLFF.

V usage is TRBV9 and J usage is TRBJ2-5; the match to TRBD1 covers 9 bases. With V trimmed by 4 bases and J by 3 bases, 4 bases remained unmatched. CDR3 length: 14 amino acids. CDR1 is SGDLS, CDR2 YYNGEE, per germline. The CDR3, as DNA: TGTGCCAGCAGCCCACGGGACAGGGAAGAGACCCAGTACTTC. It specifies CASSPRDREETQYF.

This chain connects TRBV6-6 to TRBJ2-7; no definite D call. CDR3 length: 16 residues. Trimming shortened V by 0 bases and J by 4 bases, and 16 bases separated the two germline ends. Germline CDR1 and CDR2: MNHNY and SVGAGI (reference sequence). The DNA for the CDR3 is TGTGCCAGCAGTTACTCGAGTCAGGAAAGTAGTTACGAGCAGTACTTC. It is translated as CASSYSSQESSYEQYF.

The chain employs TRBV11-1 and TRBJ2-7; tentatively, D is TRBD1 (6 bases). Trimming left V 1 base short and J 7 bases short, with 17 bases between. The CDR3 covers 15 residues. CDR1 SGHAT and CDR2 FQDESV come from the germline V gene (reference sequence). The chain's CDR3 is CASSLGTDGAWEQYF. The CDR3 bases are TGTGCCAGCAGCTTAGGGACAGACGGAGCGTGGGAGCAGTACTTC.

The chain carries TRBV18 and TRBJ1-2, with a weak D call TRBD1 (5 bases). V lost 2 bases, J lost 4 bases, and 14 bases lay in between. The CDR3 has 15 amino acids. Looked up from germline, CDR1 is KGHSH and CDR2 is LQKENI. The CDR3 nucleotides read TGTGCCAGCTCACCATCCGAAGGACAACTCTATGGCTACACCTTC. Its translation is CASSPSEGQLYGYTF.

The chain carries TRBV14 and TRBJ1-6; TRBD1 matches 9 bases. The germline gives CDR1 SGHDN, CDR2 FVKESK. V lost 3 bases, J lost 7 bases, and 7 bases stayed unmatched. The CDR3 is 16 amino acids. CDR3 DNA sequence: TGTGCCAGCAGCCACGGGACAGGGATGGGAAATTCACCCCTCCACTTT. Translation gives CASSHGTGMGNSPLHF.

The gene calls are TRBV2 and TRBJ2-5; 14 nucleotides line up with TRBD2. The CDR3 consists of 15 residues. Trimming took 6 bases from V and 1 from J; bases not matched to a gene: 1. Germline loops: CDR1 SNHLY, CDR2 FYNNEI. The CDR3 sequence: CASSGLAGGQETQYF. CDR3 in DNA: TGTGCCAGCAGCGGACTAGCGGGGGGCCAAGAGACCCAGTACTTC.

CDR3 protein: CASSTSGGESKNIQYF. The CDR3 coding sequence is TGTGCCAGCAGCACCTCGGGGGGGGAGTCCAAAAACATTCAGTACTTC. The rearrangement uses TRBV9 and TRBJ2-4, with 8 bases that match TRBD2. Germline-derived CDR1 and CDR2 are SGDLS and YYNGEE. The CDR3 consists of 16 residues. Trimming at V came to 4 bases and at J to 2 bases, leaving 8 bases not matched to a gene.

This rearrangement joins TRBV29-1 to TRBJ1-1, with unresolved D. The ends were cut back, 4 bases at V and 6 bases at J, with 12 bases in the middle. Germline V gene data show CDR1 as SQVTM and CDR2 as ANQGSEA. The CDR3 is 12 residues long. The CDR3 bases are TGCAGCGTTGCTCCCCGGGGATCTGAAGCTTTCTTT. Translation: CSVAPRGSEAFF.

This chain connects TRBV18 to TRBJ2-1, with 8 bases lining up with TRBD1. The length of the CDR3 is 15 residues. In germline, CDR1 is KGHSH, CDR2 LQKENI. The V segment lost 1 base and the J segment 5 bases; nucleotides outside the gene matches: 4. The DNA for the CDR3 is TGTGCCAGCTCACCACTGGGACAGGTTAACAATGAGCAGTTCTTC. Its protein is CASSPLGQVNNEQFF. Combining the CDR3 with reference TRBV18 and TRBJ2-1 gives the whole variable domain NAGVMQNPRHLVRRRGQEARLRCSPMKGHSHVYWYRQLPEEGLKFMVYLQKENIIDESGMPKERFSAEFPKEGPSILRIQQVVRGDSAAYFCASSPLGQVNNEQFFGPGTRLTVL.